This T cell receptor beta chain originates from a study of blood T cell repertoires in COVID-19. The length of the CDR3 is 15 residues. V was trimmed by 2 bases and J by 8 bases, leaving 16 bases between them. Germline V gene sequence: CDR1 LGHNA, CDR2 YSLEER. In the authors' workflow: Amplified reference gene primers provided the basis for estimating nucleated cell counts. Clones were read by immunoSEQ multiplex PCR, and TCRdb kept only the in-frame ones, dropping some. The V and J calls and the clone size are those of that table, but D and trimming were determined from the DNA. Seen here are hundreds of thousands of clones, more than 75% observed once, and the top ten hold about 2.4%.

The receptor comes from a man aged 55 to 69 who had recovered from COVID-19. The V gene is TRBV4-3, the J gene TRBJ2-1, with a weak D call TRBD1 (6 bases). The sample comprised PBMCs or T cells enriched from blood (not recorded which). The CDR3: CASSQYPTGFDEQFF. In DNA form, the CDR3 reads TGCGCCAGCAGCCAATACCCCACAGGGTTTGATGAGCAGTTCTTC.